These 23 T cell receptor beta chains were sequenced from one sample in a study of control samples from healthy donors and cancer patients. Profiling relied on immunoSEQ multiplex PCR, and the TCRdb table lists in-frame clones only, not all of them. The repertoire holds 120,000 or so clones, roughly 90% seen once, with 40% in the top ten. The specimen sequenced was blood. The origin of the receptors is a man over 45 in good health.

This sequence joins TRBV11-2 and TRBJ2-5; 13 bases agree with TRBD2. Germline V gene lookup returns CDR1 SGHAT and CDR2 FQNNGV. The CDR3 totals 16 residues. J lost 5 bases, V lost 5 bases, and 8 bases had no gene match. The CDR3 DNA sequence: TGTGCCAGCAGCCTCGGGACTAGCGGGGTTGGGGAGACCCAGTACTTC. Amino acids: CASSLGTSGVGETQYF.

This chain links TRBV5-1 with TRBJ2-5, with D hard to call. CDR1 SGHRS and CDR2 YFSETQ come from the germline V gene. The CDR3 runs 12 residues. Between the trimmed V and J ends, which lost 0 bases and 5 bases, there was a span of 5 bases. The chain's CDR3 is CASSLGIETQYF. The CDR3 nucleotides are TGCGCCAGCAGCTTGGGTATTGAGACCCAGTACTTC.

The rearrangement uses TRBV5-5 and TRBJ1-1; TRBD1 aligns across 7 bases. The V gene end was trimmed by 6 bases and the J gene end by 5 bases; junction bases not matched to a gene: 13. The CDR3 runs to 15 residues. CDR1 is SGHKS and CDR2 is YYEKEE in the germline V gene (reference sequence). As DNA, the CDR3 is TGTGCCAGCACCTTCACCGACAGGGTGAGGACTGAAGCTTTCTTT. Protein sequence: CASTFTDRVRTEAFF.

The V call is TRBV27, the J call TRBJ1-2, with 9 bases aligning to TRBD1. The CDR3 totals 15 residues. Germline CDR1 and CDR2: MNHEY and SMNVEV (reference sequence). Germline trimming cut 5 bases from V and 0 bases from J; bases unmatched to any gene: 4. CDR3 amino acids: CASSDTGGPNYGYTF. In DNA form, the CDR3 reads TGTGCCAGCAGTGATACAGGGGGCCCTAACTATGGCTACACCTTC.

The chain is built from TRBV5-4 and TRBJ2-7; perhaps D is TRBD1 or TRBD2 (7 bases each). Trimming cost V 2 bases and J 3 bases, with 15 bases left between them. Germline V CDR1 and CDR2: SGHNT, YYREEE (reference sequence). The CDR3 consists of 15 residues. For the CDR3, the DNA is TGTGCCAGCAGCTTTGGCAGGGGGGAGGGCTACGAGCAGTACTTC. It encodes CASSFGRGEGYEQYF.

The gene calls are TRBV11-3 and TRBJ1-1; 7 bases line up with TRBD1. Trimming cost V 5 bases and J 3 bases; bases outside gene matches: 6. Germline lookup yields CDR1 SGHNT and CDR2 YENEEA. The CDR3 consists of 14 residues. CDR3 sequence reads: CASSRRGTDTEAFF. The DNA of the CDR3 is TGTGCCAGCAGCCGCCGCGGGACAGACACTGAAGCTTTCTTT.

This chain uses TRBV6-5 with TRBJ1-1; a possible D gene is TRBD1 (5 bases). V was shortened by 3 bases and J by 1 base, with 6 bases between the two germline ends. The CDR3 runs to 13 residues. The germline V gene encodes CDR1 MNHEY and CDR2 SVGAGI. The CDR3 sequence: CASSYQGNTEAFF. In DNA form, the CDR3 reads TGTGCCAGCAGTTATCAGGGGAACACTGAAGCTTTCTTT.

CDR3 nucleotides: TGTGCCAGCAGCTTAGAGACAGGGGGTATAGGTAGCAATCAGCCCCAGCATTTT. Protein: CASSLETGGIGSNQPQHF. V is TRBV7-8 and J is TRBJ1-5; the match to TRBD1 covers 9 bases. Trimming took 1 base from V and 0 from J; bases not matched to a gene: 7. Germline V gene sequence: CDR1 SGHVS, CDR2 FQNEAQ. The CDR3 sequence is 18 residues long.

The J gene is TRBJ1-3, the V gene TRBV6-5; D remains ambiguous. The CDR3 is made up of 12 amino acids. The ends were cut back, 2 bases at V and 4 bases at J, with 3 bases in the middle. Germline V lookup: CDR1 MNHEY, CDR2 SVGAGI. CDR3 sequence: CASSYGGNTIYF. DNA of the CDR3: TGTGCCAGCAGTTACGGGGGAAACACCATATATTTT.

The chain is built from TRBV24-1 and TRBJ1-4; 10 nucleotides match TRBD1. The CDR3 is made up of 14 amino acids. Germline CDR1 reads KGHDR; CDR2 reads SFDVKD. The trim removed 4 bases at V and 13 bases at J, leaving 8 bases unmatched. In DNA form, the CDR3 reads TGTGCCACCAGTGAGAACCGACAGGGGGCCCGACTGTTTTTT. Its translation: CATSENRQGARLFF.

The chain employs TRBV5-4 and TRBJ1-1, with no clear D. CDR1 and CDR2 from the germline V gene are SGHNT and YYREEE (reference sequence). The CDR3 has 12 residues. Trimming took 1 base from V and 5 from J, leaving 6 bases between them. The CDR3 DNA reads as TGTGCCAGCAGCTTGTTGGGGACTGAAGCTTTCTTT. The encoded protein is CASSLLGTEAFF.

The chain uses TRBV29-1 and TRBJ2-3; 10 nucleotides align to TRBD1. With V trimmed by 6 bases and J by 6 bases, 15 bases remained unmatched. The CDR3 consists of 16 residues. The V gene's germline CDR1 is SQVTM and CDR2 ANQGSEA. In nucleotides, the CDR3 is TGCAGCGTCCACCTCCGGGACAGGGGCCTGGTTGATACGCAGTATTTT. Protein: CSVHLRDRGLVDTQYF.

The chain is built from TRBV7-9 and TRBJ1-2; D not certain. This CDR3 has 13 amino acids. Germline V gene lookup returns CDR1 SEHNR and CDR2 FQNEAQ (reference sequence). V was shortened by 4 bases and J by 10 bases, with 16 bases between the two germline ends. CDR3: CASSSNAGLDYTF. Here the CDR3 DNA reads TGTGCCAGCAGCTCAAACGCGGGGTTGGACTACACCTTC.

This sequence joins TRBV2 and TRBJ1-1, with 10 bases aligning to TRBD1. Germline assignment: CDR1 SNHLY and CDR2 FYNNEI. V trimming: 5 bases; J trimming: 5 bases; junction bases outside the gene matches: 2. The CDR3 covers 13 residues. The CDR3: CASSLGQGTEAFF. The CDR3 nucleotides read TGTGCCAGCAGTTTGGGACAGGGGACTGAAGCTTTCTTT.

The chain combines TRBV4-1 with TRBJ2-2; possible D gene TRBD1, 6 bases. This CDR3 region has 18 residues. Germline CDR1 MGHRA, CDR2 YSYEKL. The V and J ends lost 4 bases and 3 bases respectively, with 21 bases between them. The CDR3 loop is CASSLSQGVLGDTGELFF. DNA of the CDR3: TGCGCCAGCAGCCTTTCACAGGGAGTTTTGGGAGACACCGGGGAGCTGTTTTTT.

The CDR3, as DNA: TGTGCCAGCAGTGAATTGAGGGGGAATCAGCCCCAGCATTTT. Amino acid sequence: CASSELRGNQPQHF. J is TRBJ1-5 and V is TRBV6-1; D is possibly TRBD1 (6 bases). The germline CDR1 and CDR2 sequences are MNHNS and SASEGT. The CDR3 extends over 14 amino acids. V was clipped by 2 bases and J by 4 bases, with 9 bases between them.

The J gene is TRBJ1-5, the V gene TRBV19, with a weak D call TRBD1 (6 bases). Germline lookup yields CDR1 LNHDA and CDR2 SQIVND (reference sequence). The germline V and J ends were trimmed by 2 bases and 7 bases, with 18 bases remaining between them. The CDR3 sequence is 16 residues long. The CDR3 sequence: CASSIRTGGIVQPQHF. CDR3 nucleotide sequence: TGTGCCAGTAGTATAAGAACCGGGGGCATCGTGCAGCCCCAGCATTTT.

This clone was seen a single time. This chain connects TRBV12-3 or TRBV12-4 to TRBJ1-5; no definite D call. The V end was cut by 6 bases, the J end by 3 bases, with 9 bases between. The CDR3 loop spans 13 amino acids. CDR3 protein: CASSRVFNQPQHF. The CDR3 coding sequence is TGTGCCAGCAGCCGGGTCTTCAATCAGCCCCAGCATTTT.

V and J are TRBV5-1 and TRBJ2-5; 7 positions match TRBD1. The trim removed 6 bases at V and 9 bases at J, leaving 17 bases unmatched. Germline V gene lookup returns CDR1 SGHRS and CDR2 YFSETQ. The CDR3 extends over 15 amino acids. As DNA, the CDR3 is TGCGCCAGCACTTCCTCCACAGGGGTCCCCGGGGCCCAGTACTTC. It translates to CASTSSTGVPGAQYF.

CDR3 nucleotides: TGTGCCAGCAGCTTAGTTGCTAGCGGGGGGGCCTACAATGAGCAGTTCTTC. Its translation: CASSLVASGGAYNEQFF. The chain has TRBV11-2 and TRBJ2-1, with 12 nucleotides matching TRBD2. Germline values: CDR1 SGHAT, CDR2 FQNNGV. With 1 base clipped from V and 2 bases from J, the junction kept 3 bases outside the gene matches. There are 17 residues in the CDR3.

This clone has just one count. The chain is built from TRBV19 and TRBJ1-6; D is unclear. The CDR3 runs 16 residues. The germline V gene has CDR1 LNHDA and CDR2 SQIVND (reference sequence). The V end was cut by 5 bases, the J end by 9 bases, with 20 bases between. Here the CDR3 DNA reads TGTGCCAGTAGTGTTACCTCCGTGAGGGCAACTTCACCCCTCCACTTT. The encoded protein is CASSVTSVRATSPLHF.

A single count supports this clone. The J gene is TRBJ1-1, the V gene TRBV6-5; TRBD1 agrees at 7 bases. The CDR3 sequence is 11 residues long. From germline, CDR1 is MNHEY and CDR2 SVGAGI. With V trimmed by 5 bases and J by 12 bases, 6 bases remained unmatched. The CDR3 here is CASSPDRVTFF. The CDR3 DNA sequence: TGTGCCAGCAGTCCCGACAGGGTGACTTTCTTT.

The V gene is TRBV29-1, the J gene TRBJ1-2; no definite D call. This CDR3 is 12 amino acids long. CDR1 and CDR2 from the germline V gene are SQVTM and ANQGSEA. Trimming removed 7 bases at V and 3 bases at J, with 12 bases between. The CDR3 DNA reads TGCAGCGCATCCCAGGCTGACTATGGCTACACCTTC. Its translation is CSASQADYGYTF.